These T cell receptor beta chains were read from a single sample in a study of shared clonotypes between healthy human individuals. Assay used: immunoSEQ multiplex PCR; TCRdb lists only in-frame clones, some missing. The data contain about 2.4 million clones, more than 85% of them singletons. Material: naive CD4+ T cells from PBMCs. The receptors stem from a man aged 18-30 years in good health. Some clones in this sample may be carry-over from other donors' samples. The CDR3 runs from the conserved cysteine through the conserved F or W. The D gene is left open where the match is weak. Size is stated for part of the rows, as once, few or many counts, or as a class when the clone is expanded.

- 13 TRBJ2-2 TRBV7-9 - TGTGCCAGCAGCTCCGAAAAAACCGGGGAGCTGTTTTTT CASSSEKTGELFF
- 14 TRBJ2-3 TRBV6-1 - TGTGCCAGCAGTCGGACTCCTACGGCAGATACGCAGTATTTT CASSRTPTADTQYF
- 15 TRBJ2-1 TRBV4-1 - TGCGCCAGCACCAGGGACCTAGGGTCCTACAATGAGCAGTTCTTC CASTRDLGSYNEQFF
- 15 TRBJ2-2 TRBV11-2 - TGTGCCAGCAGCTACGACAGGTCTAACACCGGGGAGCTGTTTTTT CASSYDRSNTGELFF
- 16 TRBJ1-2 TRBV9 once TGTGCCAGCAGCCCAACCGGGGGAGGGACCAACTATGGCTACACCTTC CASSPTGGGTNYGYTF
- 13 TRBJ1-1 TRBV27 - TGTGCCAGCAGGGGGAGCATGAACACTGAAGCTTTCTTT CASRGSMNTEAFF
- 14 TRBJ2-7 TRBV7-8 once TGTGCCAGCAGCTTAGTGGCAGGGACCTACGAGCAGTACTTC CASSLVAGTYEQYF
TRBD1 14 TRBJ2-1 TRBV9 - TGTGCCAGCAGCACACGACAGGGTGGGGCTGAGCAGTTCTTC CASSTRQGGAEQFF
TRBD2 15 TRBJ2-3 TRBV11-1 - TGTGCCAGCAGACCCGGACTAGCGGTGATAGATACGCAGTATTTT CASRPGLAVIDTQYF
TRBD1 15 TRBJ2-3 TRBV5-4 - TGTGCCAGCAGCTTGGCAAAACAGGGGCCAGATACGCAGTATTTT CASSLAKQGPDTQYF
TRBD2 11 TRBJ2-7 TRBV7-2 - TGTGCCAGCAGAAGGACTAGCGAGCAGTACTTC CASRRTSEQYF
- 15 TRBJ2-7 TRBV19 - TGTGCCAGTAGTTCGACAGGCCGGGGATCCTACGAGCAGTACTTC CASSSTGRGSYEQYF
- 15 TRBJ1-2 TRBV4-3 - TGCGCCAGCAGCCAGGGGCCTGGTCTGAACTATGGCTACACCTTC CASSQGPGLNYGYTF
- 14 TRBJ2-7 TRBV11-2 - TGTGCCAGCAGCTTCGCACCTCTAGCCTACGAGCAGTACTTC CASSFAPLAYEQYF
TRBD2 14 TRBJ2-7 TRBV11-3 - TGTGCCAGCAGCTTGGGAGCGGGAGAATACGAGCAGTACTTC CASSLGAGEYEQYF
- 17 TRBJ2-6 TRBV5-1 - TGCGCCAGCAGCTTCCAGGCCGGGTCCTCTGGGGCCAACGTCCTGACTTTC CASSFQAGSSGANVLTF
- 16 TRBJ2-7 TRBV5-1 once TGCGCCAGCAGCCGAGCGACGTACAGGGAGTTCTACGAGCAGTACTTC CASSRATYREFYEQYF
- 13 TRBJ2-7 TRBV28 - TGTGCCAGCCGGACTCAGAGCTCCTACGAGCAGTACTTC CASRTQSSYEQYF
TRBD1 15 TRBJ2-5 TRBV7-9 - TGTGCCAGCAGCTTAGCTACAGGGGTTTCAGAGACCCAGTACTTC CASSLATGVSETQYF
- 14 TRBJ2-4 TRBV15 - TGTGCCACCAGCAGAGAAGGGGGTGGAAACATTCAGTACTTC CATSREGGGNIQYF
- 14 TRBJ2-5 TRBV2 - TGTGCCAGCAGTGAAGAGGGCCTGGGAGGGACCCAGTACTTC CASSEEGLGGTQYF
- 18 TRBJ2-5 TRBV7-8 - TGTGCCAGCAGCTTAGTGGTCTTCCGGACAGCGATCGGGGAGACCCAGTACTTC CASSLVVFRTAIGETQYF